This paragraph reports one TCR beta chain. TCRdb's table, derived via immunoSEQ multiplex PCR, lists solely in-frame clones and lacks some. This sample has 45,000 to 65,000 clones, with approximately 80% found just once. Trimming left V 3 bases short and J 6 bases short, with 5 bases between. The CDR3 consists of 12 residues. Germline assignment: CDR1 KGHDR and CDR2 SFDVKD. This record comes from a study of blood T cell repertoires in COVID-19. Sequenced sample: peripheral blood. The origin of this receptor is a man aged 70-80 years with active or convalescent COVID-19. The V call is TRBV24-1, the J call TRBJ2-4; no clear D gene. The CDR3 loop is CATSDSRNIQYF. The CDR3, as DNA: TGTGCCACCAGTGATAGTAGAAACATTCAGTACTTC.